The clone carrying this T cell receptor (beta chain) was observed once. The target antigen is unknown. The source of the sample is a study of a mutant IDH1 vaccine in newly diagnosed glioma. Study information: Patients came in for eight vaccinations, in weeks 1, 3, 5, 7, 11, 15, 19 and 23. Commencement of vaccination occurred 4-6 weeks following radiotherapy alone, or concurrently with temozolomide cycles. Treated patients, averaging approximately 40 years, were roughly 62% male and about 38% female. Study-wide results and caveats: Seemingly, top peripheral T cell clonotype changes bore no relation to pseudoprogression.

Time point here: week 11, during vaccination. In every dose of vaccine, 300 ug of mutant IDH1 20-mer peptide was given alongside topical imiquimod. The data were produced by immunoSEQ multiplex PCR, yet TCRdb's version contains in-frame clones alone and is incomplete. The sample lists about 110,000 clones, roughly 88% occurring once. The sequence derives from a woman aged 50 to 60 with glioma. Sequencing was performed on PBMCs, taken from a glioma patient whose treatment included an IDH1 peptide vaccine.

CDR3 region: CSVVPGQGRTEAFF. CDR3 nucleotide sequence: TGCAGCGTGGTCCCGGGACAGGGACGCACTGAAGCTTTCTTT. The chain joins TRBV29-1 to TRBJ1-1; 9 bases fit TRBD1. After removal of 6 bases from V and 4 bases from J, the junction contained 9 bases not matched to a gene. CDR1 SQVTM and CDR2 ANQGSEA come from the germline V gene. The CDR3 covers 14 residues.